Detailed here is one T cell receptor (beta chain). The sample holds many counts of this clonotype. Its antigen remains undetermined. The record has no base qualities; no much larger clone is one base away. The CDR3 has 16 amino acids, counting the end cysteine and phenylalanine. The only DNA kept is the CDR3, 48 bases in frame from the first base. The germline V gene (reference sequence) gives CDR1 as LGHDT and CDR2 as YNNKEL. V and J are truncated by 2 bases and 4 bases respectively, leaving an intervening sequence of 15 bases. The data originate from a study of human T cells and chemical hapten exposure (dated by TCRdb to the early 2020s). About the investigation overall: For sensitization, 2% DPC in acetone was applied to a roughly 2 cm by roughly 2 cm area of upper inner arm skin. Throughout the study period of about 22 weeks, patients also received therapeutic DPC doses to the scalp every week. Patch testing was performed on the upper back with Finn chambers containing 0.01% DPC, and the patch tests were scored after 6 days according to International Contact Dermatitis Research Group standards. The mostly female patient cohort included alopecia areata with under or over 50% scalp involvement, alopecia totalis and alopecia universalis. Libraries were combined into a pool for sequencing, and differences in TCR yield between samples came mainly from small differences in library volumes within the pool. This study followed changes in the peripheral blood TCR repertoire in vivo during primary and secondary sensitization of alopecia patients to the hapten diphenylcyclopropenone (DPC). Patient blood was sampled pre-sensitization (week 0) and at 2, 6 and about 24 weeks after DPC sensitization. About 30 alopecia patients provided blood for TCR sequencing at one to four time points (pre-sensitization, 2, 6 and 24 weeks).

Broader findings and caveats from the paper: Because every patient had alopecia, a presumed autoimmune disease, the patients' immune response might differ from that of healthy individuals. No change with DPC sensitization was found in the number of TCRs above 1 in 1000 frequency, and no evidence of global repertoire structure alterations was found. Repeated subsampling changed both the strength of the expansion versus patch-test correlation and the threshold at which that correlation became significant. Compared with pre-sensitization or healthy control sets, expanded TCRs formed significantly more large CDR3 similarity clusters, which is consistent with antigen-driven responses. A positive correlation was found between the number of PT1 expanded TCRs and patch test score, with significance reached at thresholds 8, 16 and 32 but not 4.

This sample's time point label indicates: pre-sensitization, week 0. Interpreted using the paper, the treatment or condition label stands for: therapeutic diphenylcyclopropenone sensitization with weekly scalp DPC. At each patch-test visit, blood was drawn before the patch test was applied. Patients were eligible if aged 18 to 70, diagnosed with alopecia and judged suitable for DPC therapy, and pregnant patients were excluded. Total RNA was extracted from unfractionated whole blood that had been collected in Tempus Blood RNA tubes. The library was generated by RACE. The instrument given in TCRdb is NextSeq 500. During library preparation, unique molecular identifiers were attached to individual cDNA molecules so that TCRs could be counted quantitatively and reproducibly. Each blood RNA sample was used to sequence both TCR alpha and TCR beta chains. Concerning the study's data processing: A median of roughly 100,000 TCRs per sample was observed, with a range of about 23,224 to 700,000. V, J and CDR3 annotation of the TCR reads was performed with the Decombinator software suite. For the PS versus PT1 abundance plots, all samples were subsampled to the same number of TCRs (28,000). TCRs were defined as expanded if absent before sensitization and observed at least eight times at the 2-week time point. Starting from the raw public reads, TCRdb applied fastp trimming at Q25, assembled clones with MiXCR and retained in-frame beta chains. Rows are combined by CDR3 protein, so each entry shows the most common genes and DNA. TCRdb assigned the V and J calls; the authors' analysis was not used. The sample table contains about 68,000 distinct CDR3 sequences; only one count was recorded for about a tenth of them. Jointly, the top ten make up approximately 5.2% of the sample.

Recombination joined TRBV3-1 with TRBJ2-1, with the D call perhaps TRBD1 or TRBD2, each one matching 5 bases. The source was whole blood, collected in connection with sensitization to the hapten diphenylcyclopropenone (DPC). The sequence was obtained from a woman between 50 and 59 years old with alopecia areata. Some clones in this sample may be carry-over from other donors' samples. The CDR3 in this case is CASSQFQWDPYNEQFF. Here is the DNA: TGTGCCAGCAGCCAATTTCAGTGGGACCCTTACAATGAGCAGTTCTTC.